This entry is about one T cell receptor beta chain. Its antigen is not known. Ophthalmopathy in the donors was of moderate-to-severe activity, with CAS ≥3, NOSPECS ≥4 and duration under 3 months. Patients were excluded if they had other autoimmune diseases or uncontrolled infections, and likewise if pregnancy or lactation applied. There are 20 residues in the CDR3. The germline V gene encodes CDR1 SNHLY and CDR2 FYNNEI. J was trimmed by 3 bases and V by 7 bases; bases with no gene match: 19. The sample originates from a study of Graves' ophthalmopathy and Graves' hyperthyroidism. Study-wide results and limits: Blood samples also showed most expanded thyroid clonotypes exceeding 0.001 frequency.

RNA transcripts were the source from which TCR beta CDR3 regions were amplified. The workflow started with a first-round RT-PCR run with HTBI primers and then moved on to a second-round multiplex PCR. TCRdb fed the multiplex PCR reads into MiXCR, producing one record per CDR3 protein. Of about 740,000 distinct CDR3 sequences in the sample, roughly 40% are singletons; the top ten hold less than 55%. The source material was peripheral blood. The source is an adult man with Graves' ophthalmopathy. The chain couples TRBV2 to TRBJ2-6; 9 bases match TRBD1. This CDR3 reads CASIREIRDRDIVGANVLTF. CDR3 nucleotides: TGTGCCAGCATTAGAGAGATCCGGGACAGGGATATTGTTGGGGCCAACGTCCTGACTTTC.